This T cell receptor (beta chain) came from a study of cytomegalovirus exposure and HLA in healthy donors. PCR amplification relied on 60 Vbeta primers (plus 13 Jbeta primers). Data came from immunoSEQ multiplex PCR; TCRdb stores just in-frame clones and leaves some out. This table has about 120,000 clones, 74% appearing once. J gave up 2 bases and V 5 bases, and 12 bases lay outside the gene matches. Germline CDR1 and CDR2: SEHNR and FQNEAQ (reference sequence). The CDR3 sequence is 17 residues long. The sample was PBMCs. The TCR was taken from a human donor in good health. The chain combines TRBV7-9 with TRBJ1-2; 9 bases are shared with TRBD1. CDR3 DNA sequence: TGTGCCAGCAGCGCTACCGGGACAGGGCGTGGGAACTATGGCTACACCTTC. Translated, it gives CASSATGTGRGNYGYTF.